This TCR beta chain was profiled in a study of beta chain features in type 1 diabetes. Study findings and constraints: Among patients with Type 1 diabetes, TCRB CDR3s were moderately but significantly shorter in every one of the four CD4+ subsets.

Turning to this clone: Its antigen is undetermined.

Investigators reverse transcribed all isolated RNA, so they sequenced expressed TCRB transcripts. Approximately 3.6 million reads per sample on average were obtained from naive, central memory and regulatory T cell samples. Clones were sequenced by immunoSEQ multiplex PCR, and TCRdb holds only the in-frame ones, with some missing. The sample includes 140,000 or so clones, around a tenth seen only once; the top ten take around 0.63%. The receptor was derived from a young man in good health. Sample: central memory CD4+ T cells from blood.

CDR3 sequence reads: CASSDDREVGVNQPQHF. CDR3 nucleotide sequence: TGTGCCAGCTCCGACGACAGGGAAGTAGGTGTAAATCAGCCCCAGCATTTT. The chain is built from TRBV18 and TRBJ1-5, with 7 bases aligning to TRBD1. The J segment lost 4 bases and the V segment lost 6 bases, leaving 15 bases of the junction unmatched. Germline lookup yields CDR1 KGHSH and CDR2 LQKENI. The CDR3 runs to 17 residues.